A selection of T cell receptor beta chains follows, all from one sample in a study of blood T cell repertoires in COVID-19. Assay used: immunoSEQ multiplex PCR; TCRdb lists only in-frame clones, some missing. Of 140,000 to 150,000 clones listed, over 75% were seen once; the top ten hold approximately 40%. The sample taken for sequencing was peripheral blood. These receptors came from a human donor in a cohort sampled during active COVID-19. CDR3s include the opening cysteine and the closing phenylalanine or tryptophan. The D gene is left open where the match is weak. Not every row has a clone size; where given, it reads once, few, many or a size class.

d_gene,v_gene,j_gene,abundance,CDR3aa,CDR3nt
TRBD1,TRBV6-5,TRBJ1-5,.,CASRDDRAQPQHF,TGTGCCAGCAGAGACGACAGGGCTCAGCCCCAGCATTTT
.,TRBV7-9,TRBJ1-1,.,CASSLNRDTEAFF,TGTGCCAGCAGCTTGAACAGAGACACTGAAGCTTTCTTT
TRBD1,TRBV12-3/TRBV12-4,TRBJ2-1,.,CASSYRGHEQFF,TGTGCCAGCAGTTACAGGGGCCATGAGCAGTTCTTC
TRBD1,TRBV2,TRBJ2-1,once,CASSSDRAYNEQFF,TGTGCCAGCAGTTCAGACAGGGCATACAATGAGCAGTTCTTC
TRBD1,TRBV6-4,TRBJ2-1,once,CASSEQGAQNEQFF,TGTGCCAGCAGCGAACAGGGGGCGCAAAATGAGCAGTTCTTC
.,TRBV7-2,TRBJ2-2,.,CASRFRQTGGAGELFF,TGTGCCAGCAGATTCCGACAGACCGGTGGAGCCGGGGAGCTGTTTTTT
.,TRBV6-5,TRBJ2-5,.,CASSATLETQYF,TGTGCCAGCAGCGCTACCCTAGAGACCCAGTACTTC
TRBD2,TRBV3-1/TRBV3-2,TRBJ2-3,once,CASSQGVGGYTDTQYF,TGTGCCAGCAGCCAAGGGGTGGGGGGGTATACAGATACGCAGTATTTT
.,TRBV5-1,TRBJ1-1,.,CASSLSNPGPNTEAFF,TGCGCCAGCAGCTTGTCTAACCCAGGGCCCAACACTGAAGCTTTCTTT
.,TRBV18,TRBJ2-6,once,CASSFAIGGSGANVLTF,TGTGCCAGCTCGTTCGCGATCGGGGGCTCTGGGGCCAACGTCCTGACTTTC
TRBD2,TRBV18,TRBJ2-3,.,CASSQASGRTDTQYF,TGTGCCAGCTCACAGGCTAGCGGGAGAACAGATACGCAGTATTTT
.,TRBV29-1,TRBJ1-4,.,CSVEGGVGNEKLFF,TGCAGCGTTGAAGGGGGGGTCGGCAATGAAAAACTGTTTTTT
TRBD1,TRBV5-6,TRBJ1-2,.,CASSRGTGLPYGYTF,TGTGCCAGCAGCAGGGGGACAGGGCTTCCATATGGCTACACCTTC
.,TRBV7-9,TRBJ1-2,.,CASSLGGFHGYTF,TGTGCCAGCAGCTTAGGCGGGTTCCATGGCTACACCTTC
.,TRBV5-5,TRBJ1-2,.,CASSWRAGNNYGYTF,TGTGCCAGCAGCTGGAGGGCAGGGAATAACTATGGCTACACCTTC
TRBD1,TRBV25-1,TRBJ2-5,once,CASRLGDRAAAETQYF,TGTGCCAGCAGACTAGGCGACAGGGCCGCAGCAGAGACCCAGTACTTC
.,TRBV29-1,TRBJ2-3,.,CSVAGGDGRRTDTQYF,TGCAGCGTGGCAGGAGGCGATGGACGTCGCACAGATACGCAGTATTTT
TRBD1,TRBV5-1,TRBJ1-1,.,CASSYGTGNTEAFF,TGCGCCAGCAGCTACGGGACAGGGAACACTGAAGCTTTCTTT
.,TRBV24-1,TRBJ2-5,once,CATSDSRTPRETQYF,TGTGCCACCAGTGATTCGCGGACACCTCGAGAGACCCAGTACTTC
.,TRBV4-2,TRBJ2-6,.,CASSQDEGRSSGANVLTF,TGTGCCAGCAGCCAAGATGAGGGCCGCAGCTCTGGGGCCAACGTCCTGACTTTC
.,TRBV12-3/TRBV12-4,TRBJ1-1,.,CASSPRDTEAFF,TGTGCCAGCAGTCCGCGGGACACTGAAGCTTTCTTT
.,TRBV7-9,TRBJ2-5,.,CASSLSTGPKETQYF,TGTGCCAGCAGCTTATCCACAGGGCCAAAAGAGACCCAGTACTTC
.,TRBV14,TRBJ1-6,.,CASSHRGDSPLHF,TGTGCCAGCAGCCACAGGGGTGATTCACCCCTCCACTTT
.,TRBV7-8,TRBJ2-2,.,CASSYLVPGELFF,TGTGCCAGCAGCTATTTAGTCCCCGGGGAGCTGTTTTTT
.,TRBV7-2,TRBJ1-1,.,CASSAGIATEAFF,TGTGCCAGCAGCGCAGGGATTGCCACTGAAGCTTTCTTT
TRBD1,TRBV6-4,TRBJ1-1,.,CASRTGGQGALQAFF,TGTGCCAGCAGGACGGGGGGACAGGGGGCTCTCCAAGCTTTCTTT
TRBD1,TRBV2,TRBJ2-7,.,CASSGYGTGGYEQYF,TGTGCCAGCAGTGGCTACGGGACAGGAGGATACGAGCAGTACTTC
.,TRBV5-4,TRBJ1-4,.,CASSPSGATNEKLFF,TGTGCCAGCAGCCCCTCGGGGGCAACTAATGAAAAACTGTTTTTT
TRBD1,TRBV6-2/TRBV6-3,TRBJ2-2,.,CASSDRGQDTGELFF,TGTGCCAGCAGTGACAGGGGGCAAGACACCGGGGAGCTGTTTTTT
.,TRBV18,TRBJ2-5,.,CASSPANSQETQYF,TGTGCCAGCTCACCTGCGAACAGTCAAGAGACCCAGTACTTC
.,TRBV5-6,TRBJ2-3,.,CASSQGQISTDTQYF,TGTGCCAGCAGCCAAGGACAGATTAGCACAGATACGCAGTATTTT
TRBD2,TRBV12-3/TRBV12-4,TRBJ2-7,few,CASTGGASYEQYF,TGTGCCAGCACCGGGGGGGCATCATACGAGCAGTACTTC
.,TRBV5-1,TRBJ1-3,.,CASSGGSSGNTIYF,TGCGCCAGCAGCGGCGGAAGCTCTGGAAACACCATATATTTT
.,TRBV11-2,TRBJ2-5,.,CASSLEGTRQETQYF,TGTGCCAGCAGCCTAGAGGGGACAAGACAAGAGACCCAGTACTTC
TRBD1,TRBV28,TRBJ1-6,.,CASKDRANSPLHF,TGTGCCAGCAAAGACAGGGCGAATTCACCCCTCCACTTT
TRBD1,TRBV7-2,TRBJ1-4,.,CASSLGQGDGNEKLFF,TGTGCCAGCAGCTTAGGGCAGGGGGATGGTAATGAAAAACTGTTTTTT
TRBD2,TRBV7-8,TRBJ2-1,.,CASSLDPSGRKQFF,TGTGCCAGCAGCTTAGACCCTAGCGGGAGAAAGCAGTTCTTC
TRBD1,TRBV25-1,TRBJ1-6,.,CASSATGVFSPLHF,TGTGCCAGCAGTGCGACAGGGGTTTTTTCACCCCTCCACTTT
.,TRBV4-3,TRBJ2-5,.,CASSQEGAAGETQYF,TGCGCCAGCAGCCAAGAAGGGGCGGCTGGGGAGACCCAGTACTTC
.,TRBV6-2/TRBV6-3,TRBJ1-2,.,CASSTRVSNYGYTF,TGTGCCAGCAGTACGAGGGTTTCTAACTATGGCTACACCTTC
.,TRBV5-4,TRBJ2-5,.,CASSTGQSQETQYF,TGTGCCAGCAGTACGGGACAAAGCCAAGAGACCCAGTACTTC
TRBD1,TRBV19,TRBJ1-1,.,CASSPGQGVGTEAFF,TGTGCCAGTAGCCCGGGACAGGGGGTTGGAACTGAAGCTTTCTTT
.,TRBV7-9,TRBJ2-1,.,CASQRGANEQFF,TGTGCCAGCCAACGGGGGGCCAATGAGCAGTTCTTC
TRBD1,TRBV9,TRBJ2-2,.,CASSVQGATGELFF,TGTGCCAGCAGCGTACAGGGGGCCACCGGGGAGCTGTTTTTT
.,TRBV2,TRBJ1-1,few,CASSEQGSTEAFF,TGTGCCAGCAGTGAACAGGGGAGCACTGAAGCTTTCTTT
.,TRBV25-1,TRBJ1-3,.,CASAFGGPGSGNTIYF,TGTGCCAGCGCCTTCGGCGGGCCAGGCTCTGGAAACACCATATATTTT
.,TRBV6-1,TRBJ1-1,.,CASSEDERAEAFF,TGTGCCAGCAGTGAAGATGAGAGGGCTGAAGCTTTCTTT
.,TRBV12-3/TRBV12-4,TRBJ2-7,.,CASSPRGYEQYF,TGTGCCAGCAGTCCCCGAGGCTACGAGCAGTACTTC
.,TRBV7-9,TRBJ1-6,.,CASSTLTSSYNSPLHF,TGTGCCAGCAGCACCCTCACCAGCTCCTATAATTCACCCCTCCACTTT
.,TRBV5-1,TRBJ2-2,.,CASSSGNTGELFF,TGCGCCAGCAGCTCCGGGAACACCGGGGAGCTGTTTTTT
TRBD2,TRBV7-2,TRBJ2-1,.,CASSYRTSGWYNEQFF,TGTGCCAGCAGCTATCGGACTAGCGGGTGGTACAATGAGCAGTTCTTC
TRBD2,TRBV7-2,TRBJ2-1,.,CASSITGTKIEEQFF,TGTGCCAGCAGCATAACCGGGACTAAAATCGAGGAGCAGTTCTTC
.,TRBV6-5,TRBJ2-2,once,CASRAGPGAGELFF,TGTGCCAGCAGAGCGGGGCCAGGGGCCGGGGAGCTGTTTTTT
.,TRBV9,TRBJ2-1,.,CASSVATLPSNEQFF,TGTGCCAGCAGCGTAGCTACCCTTCCTAGCAATGAGCAGTTCTTC
TRBD1,TRBV6-8,TRBJ1-2,few,CASRNRIMGDRKGYTF,TGTGCCAGCCGTAACAGGATAATGGGGGACAGAAAGGGCTACACCTTC